The 3 T cell receptor beta chains below were found in one sample sequenced in a study of immune evolution from preneoplasia to lung adenocarcinoma. Clones were sequenced by immunoSEQ multiplex PCR, and TCRdb holds only the in-frame ones, with some missing. The sample consists of about 3,600 clones, roughly 50% of them appearing once. Material for sequencing was FFPE normal lung tissue adjacent to the tumor. Source of these receptors: a person between 45 and 65 years old with lung adenocarcinoma.

This clone was picked up a small number of times. The chain uses TRBV6-1 and TRBJ2-7; D may be TRBD2 (7 bases). Germline V gives CDR1 MNHNS, CDR2 SASEGT. V lost 4 bases to trimming and J lost 2 bases, with 12 bases between them. The CDR3 runs 14 residues. The CDR3 loop reads CASSVGGLTYEQYF. The DNA for the CDR3 is TGTGCCAGCAGTGTGGGGGGGCTAACCTACGAGCAGTACTTC.

The V call is TRBV11-1, the J call TRBJ2-5; 9 bases are shared with TRBD2. The germline gives CDR1 SGHAT, CDR2 FQDESV (reference sequence). With V trimmed by 5 bases and J by 0 bases, 7 bases remained unmatched. The CDR3 has 16 amino acids. CDR3 nucleotides: TGTGCCAGCAGCCCACGACTAGCGGCGTACCAAGAGACCCAGTACTTC. Protein product: CASSPRLAAYQETQYF.

The chain joins TRBV11-3 to TRBJ1-5; TRBD1 matches at 9 bases. The V segment lost 5 bases and the J segment 3 bases; nucleotides outside the gene matches: 11. The V gene's germline CDR1 is SGHNT and CDR2 YENEEA. CDR3 length: 17 residues. CDR3 in DNA: TGTGCCAGCAGCCCAATCCCGGGACAGGGCAACAATCAGCCCCAGCATTTT. The encoded protein is CASSPIPGQGNNQPQHF.